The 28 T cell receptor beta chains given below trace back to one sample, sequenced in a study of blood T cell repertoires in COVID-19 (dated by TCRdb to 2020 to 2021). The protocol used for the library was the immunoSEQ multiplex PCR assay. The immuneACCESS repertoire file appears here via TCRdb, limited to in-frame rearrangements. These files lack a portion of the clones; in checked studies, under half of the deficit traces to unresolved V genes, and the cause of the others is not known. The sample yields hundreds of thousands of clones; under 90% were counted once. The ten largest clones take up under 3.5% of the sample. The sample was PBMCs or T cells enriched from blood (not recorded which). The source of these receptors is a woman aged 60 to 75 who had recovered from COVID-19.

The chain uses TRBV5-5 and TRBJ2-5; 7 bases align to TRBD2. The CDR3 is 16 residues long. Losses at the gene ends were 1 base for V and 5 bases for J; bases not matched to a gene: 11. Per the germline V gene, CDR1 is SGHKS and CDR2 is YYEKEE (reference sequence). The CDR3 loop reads CASSLNSRGVWETQYF. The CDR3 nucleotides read TGTGCCAGCAGCTTGAATTCTCGGGGGGTTTGGGAGACCCAGTACTTC.

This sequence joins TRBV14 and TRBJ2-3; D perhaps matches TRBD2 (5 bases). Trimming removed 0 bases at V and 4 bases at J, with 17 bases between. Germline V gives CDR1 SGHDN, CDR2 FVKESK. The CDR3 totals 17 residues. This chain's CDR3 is CASSQEGSGNWADTQYF. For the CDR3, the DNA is TGTGCCAGCAGCCAAGAAGGGTCGGGGAATTGGGCAGATACGCAGTATTTT.

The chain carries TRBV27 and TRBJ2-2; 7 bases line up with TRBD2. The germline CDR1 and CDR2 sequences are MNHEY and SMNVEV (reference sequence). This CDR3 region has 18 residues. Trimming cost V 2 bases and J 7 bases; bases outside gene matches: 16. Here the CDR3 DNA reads TGTGCCAGCAGTTTAGGTCGGGACTATTTAACTCGAGGCGGGGAGCTGTTTTTT. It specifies CASSLGRDYLTRGGELFF.

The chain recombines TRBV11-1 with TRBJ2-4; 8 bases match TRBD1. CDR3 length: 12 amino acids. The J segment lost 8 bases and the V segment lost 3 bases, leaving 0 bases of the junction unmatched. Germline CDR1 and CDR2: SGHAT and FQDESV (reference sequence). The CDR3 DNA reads TGTGCCAGCAGCTTGGACAGGGACATTCAGTACTTC. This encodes CASSLDRDIQYF.

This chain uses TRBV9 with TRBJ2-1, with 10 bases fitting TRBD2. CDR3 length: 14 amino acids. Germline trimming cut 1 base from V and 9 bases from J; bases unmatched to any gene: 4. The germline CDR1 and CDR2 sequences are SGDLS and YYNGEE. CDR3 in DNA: TGTGCCAGCAGCGTATCTAGCGGGAGTAGTGAGCAGTTCTTC. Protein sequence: CASSVSSGSSEQFF.

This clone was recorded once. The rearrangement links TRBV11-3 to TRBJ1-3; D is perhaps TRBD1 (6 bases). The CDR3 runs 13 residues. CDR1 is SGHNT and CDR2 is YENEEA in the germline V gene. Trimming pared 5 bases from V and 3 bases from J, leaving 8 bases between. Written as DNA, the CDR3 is TGTGCCAGCAGCGTGACAGGTGGAAACACCATATATTTT. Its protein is CASSVTGGNTIYF. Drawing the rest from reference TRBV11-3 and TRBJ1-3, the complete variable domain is EAGVVQSPRYKIIEKKQPVAFWCNPISGHNTLYWYLQNLGQGPELLIRYENEEAVDDSQLPKDRFSAERLKGVDSTLKIQPAELGDSAVYLCASSVTGGNTIYFGEGSWLTVV.

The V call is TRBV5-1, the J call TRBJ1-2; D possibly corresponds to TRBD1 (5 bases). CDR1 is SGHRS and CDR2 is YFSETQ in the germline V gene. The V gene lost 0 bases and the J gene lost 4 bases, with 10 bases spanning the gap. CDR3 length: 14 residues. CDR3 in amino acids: CASSLGGKSYGYTF. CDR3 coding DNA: TGCGCCAGCAGCTTGGGGGGCAAAAGCTATGGCTACACCTTC.

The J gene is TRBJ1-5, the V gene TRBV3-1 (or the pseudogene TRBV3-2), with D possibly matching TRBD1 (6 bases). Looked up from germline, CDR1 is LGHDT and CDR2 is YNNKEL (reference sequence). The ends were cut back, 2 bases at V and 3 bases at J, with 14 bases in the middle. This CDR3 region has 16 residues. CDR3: CASSQSPTGVNQPQHF. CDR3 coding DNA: TGTGCCAGCAGCCAAAGCCCGACAGGTGTCAATCAGCCCCAGCATTTT.

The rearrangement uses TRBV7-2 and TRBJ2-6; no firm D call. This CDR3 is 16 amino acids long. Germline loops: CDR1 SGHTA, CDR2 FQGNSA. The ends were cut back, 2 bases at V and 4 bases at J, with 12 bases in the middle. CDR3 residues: CASSLTPLSGANVLTF. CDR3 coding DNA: TGTGCCAGCAGCTTAACCCCCCTATCGGGGGCCAACGTCCTGACTTTC.

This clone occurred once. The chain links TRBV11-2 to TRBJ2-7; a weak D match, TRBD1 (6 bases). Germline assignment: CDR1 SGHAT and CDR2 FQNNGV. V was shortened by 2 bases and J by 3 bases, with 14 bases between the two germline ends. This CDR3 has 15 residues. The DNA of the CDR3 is TGTGCCAGCAGCTTATCCCTCGGACAGAACTACGAGCAGTACTTC. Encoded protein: CASSLSLGQNYEQYF.

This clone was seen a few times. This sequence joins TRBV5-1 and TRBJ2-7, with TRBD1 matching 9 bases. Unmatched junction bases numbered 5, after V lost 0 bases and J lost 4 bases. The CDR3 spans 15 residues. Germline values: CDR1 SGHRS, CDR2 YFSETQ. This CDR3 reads CASSLAWDRVYEQYF. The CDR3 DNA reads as TGCGCCAGCAGCTTGGCGTGGGACAGGGTTTACGAGCAGTACTTC.

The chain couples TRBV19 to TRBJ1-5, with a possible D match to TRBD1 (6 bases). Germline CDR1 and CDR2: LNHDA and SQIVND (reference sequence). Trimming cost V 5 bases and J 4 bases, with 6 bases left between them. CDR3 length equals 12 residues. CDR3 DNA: TGTGCCAGTAGTCAGGGGAATCAGCCCCAGCATTTT. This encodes CASSQGNQPQHF.

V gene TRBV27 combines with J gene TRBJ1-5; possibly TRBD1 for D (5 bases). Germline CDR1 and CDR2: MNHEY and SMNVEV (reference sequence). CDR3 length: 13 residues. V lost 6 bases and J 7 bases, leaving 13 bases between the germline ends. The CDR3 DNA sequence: TGTGCCAGCAGCTCAGGGCTGGTACAGCCCCAGCATTTT. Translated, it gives CASSSGLVQPQHF.

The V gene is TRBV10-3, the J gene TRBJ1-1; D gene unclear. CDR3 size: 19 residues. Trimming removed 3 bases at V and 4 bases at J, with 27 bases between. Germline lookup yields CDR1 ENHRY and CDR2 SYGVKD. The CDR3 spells CAISEMRRQEPYRVTEAFF. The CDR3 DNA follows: TGTGCCATCAGTGAAATGAGGAGGCAGGAGCCCTATAGGGTCACTGAAGCTTTCTTT.

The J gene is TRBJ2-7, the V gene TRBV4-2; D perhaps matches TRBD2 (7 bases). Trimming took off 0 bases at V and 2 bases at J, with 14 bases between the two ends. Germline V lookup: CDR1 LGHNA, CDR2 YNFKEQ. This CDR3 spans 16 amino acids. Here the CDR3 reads CASSQDFEGGTYEQYF. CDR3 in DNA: TGTGCCAGCAGCCAAGATTTTGAGGGGGGGACCTACGAGCAGTACTTC.

The DNA of the CDR3 is TGTGCCACCAGCGGGCGTCCGGTCATTGGAGGTGGCTACACCTTC. This translates into CATSGRPVIGGGYTF. The chain carries TRBV15 and TRBJ1-2, with D unclear. Deletions cut 5 bases from V and 7 bases from J, with 20 bases between. CDR3 length: 15 residues. CDR1 and CDR2 from the germline V gene are LNHNV and YYDKDF (reference sequence).

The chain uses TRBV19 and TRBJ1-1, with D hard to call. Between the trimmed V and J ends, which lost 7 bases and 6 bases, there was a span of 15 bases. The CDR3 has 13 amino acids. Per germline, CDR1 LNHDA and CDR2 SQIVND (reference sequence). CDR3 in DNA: TGTGCCAGTATAGACTGGTTGGTACCTGAAGCTTTCTTT. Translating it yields CASIDWLVPEAFF.

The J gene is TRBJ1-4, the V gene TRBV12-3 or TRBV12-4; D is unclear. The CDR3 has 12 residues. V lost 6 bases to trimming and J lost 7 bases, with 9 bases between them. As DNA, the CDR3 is TGTGCCAGCAGCCTGCGTGGTGAAAAACTGTTTTTT. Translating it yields CASSLRGEKLFF.

CDR3 bases: TGTGCCAGCAGCTTTTCGCAGGGGGGCTACGAGCAGTACTTC. This gives the protein CASSFSQGGYEQYF. The chain is built from TRBV7-9 and TRBJ2-7, with a possible D match to TRBD1 (7 bases). The CDR3 is made up of 14 amino acids. Per the germline V gene, CDR1 is SEHNR and CDR2 is FQNEAQ (reference sequence). V was shortened by 3 bases and J by 3 bases, with 12 bases between the two germline ends.

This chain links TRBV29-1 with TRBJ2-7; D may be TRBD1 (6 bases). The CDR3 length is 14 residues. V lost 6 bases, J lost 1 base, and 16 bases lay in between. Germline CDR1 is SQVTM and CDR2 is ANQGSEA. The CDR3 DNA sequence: TGCAGCGTGTCGGGACAATCGGTGTCCTACGAGCAGTACTTC. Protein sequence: CSVSGQSVSYEQYF.

CDR3 region: CASSRGQSRRARTEAFF. CDR3 in DNA: TGTGCCAGCAGCCGAGGACAGAGCCGGAGAGCTAGGACTGAAGCTTTCTTT. V gene TRBV3-1 (or the pseudogene TRBV3-2) combines with J gene TRBJ1-1; D might be TRBD1 (6 bases). The CDR3 covers 17 residues. V lost 4 bases and J lost 5, with 23 bases in between. Germline V CDR1 and CDR2: LGHDT, YNNKEL (reference sequence).

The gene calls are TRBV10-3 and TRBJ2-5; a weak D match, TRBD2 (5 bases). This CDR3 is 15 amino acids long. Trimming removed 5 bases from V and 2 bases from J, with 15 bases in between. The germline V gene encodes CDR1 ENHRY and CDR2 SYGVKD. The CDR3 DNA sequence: TGTGCCATCAGTCCGAACACGGGGTCGCAAGAGACCCAGTACTTC. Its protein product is CAISPNTGSQETQYF.

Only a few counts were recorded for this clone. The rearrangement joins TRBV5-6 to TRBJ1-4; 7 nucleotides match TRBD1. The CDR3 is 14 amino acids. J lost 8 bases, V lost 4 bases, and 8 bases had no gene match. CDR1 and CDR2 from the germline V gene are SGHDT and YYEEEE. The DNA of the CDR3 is TGTGCCAGCAGCCTCACAGGGGAAGGGGAAAAACTGTTTTTT. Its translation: CASSLTGEGEKLFF.

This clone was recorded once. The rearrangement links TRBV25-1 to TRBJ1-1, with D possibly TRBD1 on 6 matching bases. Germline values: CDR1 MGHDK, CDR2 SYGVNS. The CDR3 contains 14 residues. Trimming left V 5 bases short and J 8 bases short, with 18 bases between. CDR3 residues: CASSLTGSGPEAFF. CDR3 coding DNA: TGTGCCAGCAGTCTGACAGGTTCAGGACCGGAAGCTTTCTTT.

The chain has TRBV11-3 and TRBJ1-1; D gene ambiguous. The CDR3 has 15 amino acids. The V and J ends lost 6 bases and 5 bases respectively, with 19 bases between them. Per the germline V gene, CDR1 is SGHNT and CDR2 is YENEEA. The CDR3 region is CASRVSSARGTEAFF. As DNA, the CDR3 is TGTGCCAGCAGAGTCTCCTCAGCCCGAGGAACTGAAGCTTTCTTT.

CDR3 sequence reads: CASSPATGISYEQYF. CDR3 nucleotides: TGTGCCAGCAGTCCCGCGACAGGTATATCCTACGAGCAGTACTTC. The gene calls are TRBV27 and TRBJ2-7; tentatively, D is TRBD1 (6 bases). With 5 bases removed from V and 1 base from J, the gap between germline ends came to 15 bases. Germline V CDR1 and CDR2: MNHEY, SMNVEV (reference sequence). The CDR3 is made up of 15 amino acids.

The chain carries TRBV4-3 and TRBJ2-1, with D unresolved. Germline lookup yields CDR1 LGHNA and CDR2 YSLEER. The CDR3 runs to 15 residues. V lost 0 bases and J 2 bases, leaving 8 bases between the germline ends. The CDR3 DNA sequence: TGCGCCAGCAGCCAAGATCGCGCGACCTACAATGAGCAGTTCTTC. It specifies CASSQDRATYNEQFF.

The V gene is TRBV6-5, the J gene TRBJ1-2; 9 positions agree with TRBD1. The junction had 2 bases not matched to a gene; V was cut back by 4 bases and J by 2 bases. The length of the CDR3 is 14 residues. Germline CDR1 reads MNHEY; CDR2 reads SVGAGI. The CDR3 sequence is CASSLGTGNYGYTF. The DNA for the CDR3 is TGTGCCAGCAGTTTAGGGACAGGGAACTATGGCTACACCTTC.